This TCR beta chain was sequenced in a study of blood T cell repertoires in COVID-19. At the level of the study: Researchers got acute and convalescent COVID-19 samples from the United States, Italy and Spain. Nucleic acid was either cDNA or gDNA, and it came from T cells, B-cell-depleted T cells, or PBMCs.

This clone has a single count. The CDR3 covers 15 residues. Losses at the gene ends were 1 base for V and 9 bases for J; bases not matched to a gene: 6. Germline assignment: CDR1 SGHNT and CDR2 YYREEE (reference sequence). In the original analysis: From reference gene primer amplification, estimates of nucleated cell counts were derived. Produced via immunoSEQ multiplex PCR; TCRdb's table is partial and in-frame only. That table supplies the V and J calls and clone size; D and trimming were determined from the DNA. The table records fewer than 250,000 clones, just under 85% of them present only once. The V and J genes are TRBV5-4 and TRBJ2-1; TRBD2 matches at 11 bases. The source of this sequence is a woman aged 50 to 65 with active or convalescent COVID-19. Specimen: peripheral blood. Here the CDR3 DNA reads TGTGCCAGCAGCTTGATTAGCGGGGGGGCCAGTGAGCAGTTCTTC. Protein product: CASSLISGGASEQFF.